This T cell receptor beta chain was found in a study of post-analysis software for immune sequencing data. Study overall: Several disease courses (relapsing-remitting, secondary progressive and progressive-relapsing) of multiple sclerosis were included.

Study observations and caveats: Five or six TRBV segments, TRBV5-6, TRBV5-1 and TRBV20-1 among them, were found more frequent in patients than controls. Samples from a shared batch, those prepared together, strongly co-clustered by F measure. There was significantly lower normalized Chao1 diversity in multiple sclerosis patients than in controls.

CDR3 size: 13 residues. CDR1 SGHKS and CDR2 YYEKEE come from the germline V gene (reference sequence). V lost 6 bases to trimming and J lost 4 bases; unmatched junction nucleotides: 5. Included in the TCR beta cDNA libraries were unique molecular identifiers. Roughly 490,000 cDNA molecules came from about 1 to 10 million T cells. TCRdb reanalysed the PCR reads using MiXCR and keeps one entry per CDR3 protein. The table records 650,000 to 850,000 distinct CDR3 sequences, 53% of them present only once. Concerning this clonotype itself: The antigen is not known.

The chain carries TRBV5-5 and TRBJ2-5; 8 nucleotides agree with TRBD1. The TCR was taken from a girl aged 10 to 17 with multiple sclerosis. The sample taken for sequencing was blood. CDR3 DNA: TGTGCCAGCACGGACAGGGTGGGAGAGACCCAGTACTTC. Translating gives CASTDRVGETQYF.